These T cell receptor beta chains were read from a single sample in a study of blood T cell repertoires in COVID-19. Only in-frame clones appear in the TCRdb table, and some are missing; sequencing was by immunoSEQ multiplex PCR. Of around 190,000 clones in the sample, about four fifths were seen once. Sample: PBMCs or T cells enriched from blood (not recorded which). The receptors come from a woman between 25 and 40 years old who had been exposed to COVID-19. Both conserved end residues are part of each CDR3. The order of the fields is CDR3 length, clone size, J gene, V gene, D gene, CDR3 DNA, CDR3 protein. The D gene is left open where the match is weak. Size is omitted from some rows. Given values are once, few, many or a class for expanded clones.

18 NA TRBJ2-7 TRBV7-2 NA TGTGCCAGCAGCTTAGGGGGATTGTTGGTCGGGAGCTCCTACGAGCAGTACTTC CASSLGGLLVGSSYEQYF
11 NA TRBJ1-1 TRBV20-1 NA TGCAGTGCTAGCGGCGGAATTGAAGCTTTCTTT CSASGGIEAFF
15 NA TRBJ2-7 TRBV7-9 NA TGTGCCAGCAGTCCCCCGGGACAATTCATCTACGAGCAGTACTTC CASSPPGQFIYEQYF
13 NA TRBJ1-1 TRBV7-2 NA TGTGCCAGCAGCTCCCCTGGGGGGACTGAAGCTTTCTTT CASSSPGGTEAFF
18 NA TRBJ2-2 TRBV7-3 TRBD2 TGTGCCAGCAGCTTAACGCCTAGCGGGGGGGCTAACACCGGGGAGCTGTTTTTT CASSLTPSGGANTGELFF
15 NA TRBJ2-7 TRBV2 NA TGTGCCAGCAGTGACGCCTCAACCCCGCCTCGGGAGCAGTACTTC CASSDASTPPREQYF
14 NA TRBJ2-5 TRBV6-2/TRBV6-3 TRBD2 TGTGCCAGCAGCCCCGAGCGGGGCCGGGAGACCCAGTACTTC CASSPERGRETQYF
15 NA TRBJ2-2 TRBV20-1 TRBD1 TGCAGTGCTAGTGACAGGGGGACGAACACCGGGGAGCTGTTTTTT CSASDRGTNTGELFF
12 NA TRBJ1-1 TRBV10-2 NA TGCGCCAGCAGTGTAGGAGGGACTGAAGCTTTCTTT CASSVGGTEAFF
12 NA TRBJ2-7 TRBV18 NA TGTGCCAGCTCATCCCAGGGATACGAGCAGTACTTC CASSSQGYEQYF
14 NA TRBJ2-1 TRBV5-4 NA TGTGCCAGCAGCTCTCAAACGGAGTACAATGAGCAGTTCTTC CASSSQTEYNEQFF
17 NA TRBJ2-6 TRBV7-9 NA TGTGCCAGCAGCTTTCGGGGGGCCTACTCTGGGGCCAACGTCCTGACTTTC CASSFRGAYSGANVLTF
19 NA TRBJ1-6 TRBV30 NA TGTGCCTGGAGTGTAGACCCGCGGGCCTGGAGCCCCTATAATTCACCCCTCCACTTT CAWSVDPRAWSPYNSPLHF
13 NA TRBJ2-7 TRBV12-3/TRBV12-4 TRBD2 TGTGCCAGCAGCTACGGGACGGGGGGGGAGCAGTACTTC CASSYGTGGEQYF
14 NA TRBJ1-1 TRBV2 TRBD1 TGTGCCAGCAGGGAGGACAGGGATTTCACTGAAGCCTTCTTT CASREDRDFTEAFF
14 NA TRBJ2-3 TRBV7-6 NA TGTGCCAGCAGCCCCGGGACTAGCACAGATACGCAGTATTTT CASSPGTSTDTQYF
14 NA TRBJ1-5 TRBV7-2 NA TGTGCCAGCAGCTTAGGGTCTAGAGATCAGCCCCAGCATTTT CASSLGSRDQPQHF
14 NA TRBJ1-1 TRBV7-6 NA TGTGCCAGCAGCCCGTACAGGAATCTTTATGAAGCTTTCTTT CASSPYRNLYEAFF
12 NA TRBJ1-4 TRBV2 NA TGTGCCAGCAGCCCCGTCCCTCCTAAACTGTTTTTT CASSPVPPKLFF
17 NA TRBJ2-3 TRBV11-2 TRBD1 TGTGCCAGCAGCAGAGTCGGGACAGGGGCTGACACAGATACGCAGTATTTT CASSRVGTGADTDTQYF
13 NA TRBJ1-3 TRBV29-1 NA TGCAGCGTTGCGGACACCGCTGGAAACACCATATATTTT CSVADTAGNTIYF
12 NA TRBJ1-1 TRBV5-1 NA TGCGCCAGCAGCTTGGGTTCGTCTGAAGCTTTCTTT CASSLGSSEAFF
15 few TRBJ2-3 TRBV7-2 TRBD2 TGTGCCAGCAGCTGGATAAGCGGGGACACAGATACGCAGTATTTT CASSWISGDTDTQYF
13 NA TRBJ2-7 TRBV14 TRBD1 TGTGCCAGCAGCCACGACAGGGGGTTAGAGCAGTACTTC CASSHDRGLEQYF